The next 4 T cell receptor beta chains were all read from a single sample in a study of cytomegalovirus exposure and HLA in healthy donors. The primer mix had 60 Vbeta and 13 Jbeta primers. Profiled with immunoSEQ multiplex PCR; TCRdb holds only in-frame clones, not every one. Of around 120,000 clones listed, 70% to 80% are singletons. Sequenced input: PBMCs. The receptor set was obtained from a man aged 45-65 years in good health and CMV-seropositive.

The chain couples TRBV7-9 to TRBJ2-1, with TRBD1 matching over 8 bases. The CDR3 is 15 amino acids. With 4 bases clipped from V and 6 bases from J, the junction kept 8 bases outside the gene matches. Germline values: CDR1 SEHNR, CDR2 FQNEAQ (reference sequence). DNA for the CDR3: TGTGCCAGCAGCTGGGGACAGGTGGAGGTCAATGAGCAGTTCTTC. This codes for CASSWGQVEVNEQFF.

The V gene is TRBV25-1, the J gene TRBJ1-2; 7 bases map to TRBD1. V lost 5 bases to trimming and J lost 2 bases; unmatched junction nucleotides: 8. This CDR3 has 15 residues. Looked up from germline, CDR1 is MGHDK and CDR2 is SYGVNS. The CDR3 sequence: CASSPRQGSNYGYTF. The CDR3 DNA follows: TGTGCCAGCAGTCCCCGACAGGGCTCAAACTATGGCTACACCTTC.

This clone was counted a few times. The genes are TRBV5-1 and TRBJ2-3; D is perhaps TRBD2 (6 bases). This CDR3 spans 14 amino acids. V lost 0 bases to trimming and J lost 6 bases, with 11 bases between them. The V gene's germline CDR1 is SGHRS and CDR2 YFSETQ. The CDR3 nucleotides are TGCGCCAGCAGCTTGGAGACTAGGGCGGATACGCAGTATTTT. Translated: CASSLETRADTQYF.

V gene TRBV5-1 combines with J gene TRBJ2-2, with 8 bases fitting TRBD2. V shed 4 bases and J 7 bases; nucleotides not matched to a gene: 6. The V gene's germline CDR1 is SGHRS and CDR2 YFSETQ. This CDR3 has 14 amino acids. CDR3 sequence (DNA): TGCGCCAGCAGCCTCGGGGGGGACCGCGGGGAGCTGTTTTTT. This sequence encodes CASSLGGDRGELFF. Complete variable domain (other parts from reference TRBV5-1 and TRBJ2-2): KAGVTQTPRYLIKTRGQQVTLSCSPISGHRSVSWYQQTPGQGLQFLFEYFSETQRNKGNFPGRFSGRQFSNSRSEMNVSTLELGDSALYLCASSLGGDRGELFFGEGSRLTVL.